These 20 T cell receptor beta chains were sequenced from one sample in a study of T cell responses to AZD1222 COVID-19 vaccine. Some clones are missing from TCRdb's copy, which holds only in-frame ones; the method was immunoSEQ multiplex PCR. The table shows 15,000 to 17,000 clones, with roughly 90% occurring only once. Source: peripheral blood, taken 28 days after the second AZD1222 dose. The receptors stem from an adult who received the AZD1222 COVID-19 vaccine.

The CDR3: CASRTPGQGSYGYTF. CDR3 coding DNA: TGTGCCAGCAGGACACCGGGACAGGGGAGTTATGGCTACACCTTC. This rearrangement joins TRBV28 to TRBJ1-2, with 10 bases lining up with TRBD1. This CDR3 has 15 amino acids. CDR1 and CDR2 (germline): MDHEN, SYDVKM. With 6 bases clipped from V and 5 bases from J, the junction kept 9 bases outside the gene matches.

This chain uses TRBV28 with TRBJ1-6; maybe TRBD1 (6 bases). V was shortened by 3 bases and J by 9 bases, with 12 bases between the two germline ends. CDR1 is MDHEN and CDR2 is SYDVKM in the germline V gene. This CDR3 comprises 14 residues. CDR3: CASSLGHDSSPLHF. CDR3 bases: TGTGCCAGCAGTTTGGGACACGATAGTTCACCCCTCCACTTT.

This chain connects TRBV7-2 to TRBJ1-5, with TRBD1 identical over 8 bases. CDR1 is SGHTA, CDR2 FQGNSA, per germline. J lost 1 base, V lost 5 bases, and 7 bases had no gene match. This CDR3 contains 16 residues. The CDR3 is CASSAQGVGSNQPQHF. As DNA, the CDR3 is TGTGCCAGCAGCGCACAGGGGGTAGGCAGCAATCAGCCCCAGCATTTT.

The chain combines TRBV5-4 with TRBJ1-1; no clear D. Trimming stripped 3 bases from V and 4 bases from J, with 16 bases between. This CDR3 has 15 amino acids. Per the germline V gene, CDR1 is SGHNT and CDR2 is YYREEE (reference sequence). DNA of the CDR3: TGTGCCAGCAGCTCCTTTAGCCCTGAAGGCACTGAAGCTTTCTTT. It encodes CASSSFSPEGTEAFF.

The chain is built from TRBV9 and TRBJ2-5; D gene uncertain. The length of the CDR3 is 14 residues. Trimming left V 3 bases short and J 1 base short, with 10 bases between. Germline CDR1 SGDLS, CDR2 YYNGEE. The CDR3 reads CASSALGGQETQYF. CDR3 DNA: TGTGCCAGCAGCGCGCTTGGTGGCCAAGAGACCCAGTACTTC.

The chain employs TRBV6-6 and TRBJ2-2; no reliable D call. Trimming took off 6 bases at V and 8 bases at J, with 13 bases between the two ends. The length of the CDR3 is 13 residues. Germline CDR1 reads MNHNY; CDR2 reads SVGAGI (reference sequence). CDR3 nucleotide sequence: TGTGCCAGCAGACCTACTGCCAGGGGGGAGCTGTTTTTT. This encodes CASRPTARGELFF.

The chain recombines TRBV11-3 with TRBJ2-5; TRBD2 matches 10 bases. The CDR3 totals 16 residues. CDR1 and CDR2 from the germline V gene are SGHNT and YENEEA. J lost 4 bases, V lost 5 bases, and 10 bases had no gene match. As DNA, the CDR3 is TGTGCCAGCAGCCTTACAGCGGGAGGGGCGAGAGAGACCCAGTACTTC. Translating gives CASSLTAGGARETQYF.

This chain links TRBV5-6 with TRBJ2-5; no clear D gene. Germline lookup yields CDR1 SGHDT and CDR2 YYEEEE. The CDR3 runs to 16 residues. V dropped 3 bases and J dropped 0 bases, with 15 bases sitting between them. The CDR3 protein is CASSYTLTPYQETQYF. As DNA, the CDR3 is TGTGCCAGCAGCTATACTCTAACCCCGTACCAAGAGACCCAGTACTTC. Complete variable domain (other parts from reference TRBV5-6 and TRBJ2-5): DAGVTQSPTHLIKTRGQQVTLRCSPKSGHDTVSWYQQALGQGPQFIFQYYEEEERQRGNFPDRFSGHQFPNYSSELNVNALLLGDSALYLCASSYTLTPYQETQYFGPGTRLLVL.

In its sample, this clone was seen once. This chain links TRBV6-5 with TRBJ2-7, with 11 bases that match TRBD1. The V gene end was trimmed by 6 bases and the J gene end by 3 bases; junction bases not matched to a gene: 1. Germline CDR1 reads MNHEY; CDR2 reads SVGAGI. This CDR3 is built from 13 residues. For the CDR3, the DNA is TGTGCCAGCAGGGACAGGGGGCGCTACGAGCAGTACTTC. The encoded protein is CASRDRGRYEQYF.

The chain uses TRBV6-6 and TRBJ2-5; possibly TRBD1 for D (6 bases). V was clipped by 8 bases and J by 4 bases, with 14 bases between them. Germline V lookup: CDR1 MNHNY, CDR2 SVGAGI (reference sequence). There are 13 residues in the CDR3. This CDR3 is CASGGRGGETQYF. The CDR3 DNA follows: TGTGCCAGCGGAGGAAGAGGGGGAGAGACCCAGTACTTC.

The chain joins TRBV9 to TRBJ1-2; D unresolved. In germline, CDR1 is SGDLS, CDR2 YYNGEE. The CDR3 has 11 amino acids. Trimming removed 3 bases at V and 4 bases at J, with 4 bases between. CDR3 in amino acids: CASSASYGYTF. CDR3 in DNA: TGTGCCAGCAGCGCTAGCTATGGCTACACCTTC.

The genes are TRBV9 and TRBJ1-4; 8 bases match TRBD1. The CDR3 has 20 amino acids. J gave up 5 bases and V 0 bases, and 18 bases lay outside the gene matches. Germline V gene data show CDR1 as SGDLS and CDR2 as YYNGEE. For the CDR3, the DNA is TGTGCCAGCAGCGTAGCTACGGGGATCGGGACAGGCCTTGGAAATGAAAAACTGTTTTTT. It is translated as CASSVATGIGTGLGNEKLFF.

This clone was picked up a small number of times. CDR3 in amino acids: CASSQSAGGTQTYGYTF. The CDR3 DNA follows: TGCGCCAGCAGTCAATCGGCCGGCGGGACACAGACCTATGGCTACACCTTC. The gene calls are TRBV23-1 and TRBJ1-2, with TRBD1 as a possible D gene (6 bases). TRBV23-1 is annotated as an ORF whose role is uncertain. Between the trimmed V and J ends, which lost 0 bases and 4 bases, there was a span of 18 bases. This CDR3 is built from 17 residues.

The chain links TRBV9 to TRBJ2-3; 8 bases are a match to TRBD2. The CDR3 is 16 amino acids. CDR1 and CDR2 from the germline V gene are SGDLS and YYNGEE. The V and J ends lost 0 bases and 11 bases, in that order; junction bases with no gene match: 14. The CDR3: CASSVEGSGEGGGQYF. In DNA form, the CDR3 reads TGTGCCAGCAGCGTAGAGGGTAGCGGGGAAGGTGGTGGGCAGTATTTT.

The sample holds one count of this clone. This sequence joins TRBV19 and TRBJ2-7; TRBD2 matches 7 bases. Germline loops: CDR1 LNHDA, CDR2 SQIVND (reference sequence). J was trimmed by 0 bases and V by 0 bases; bases with no gene match: 2. This CDR3 is 15 amino acids long. The CDR3 nucleotides are TGTGCCAGTAGTATAGAGGGAGGGAGCTCCTACGAGCAGTACTTC. Translating it yields CASSIEGGSSYEQYF.

This chain joins TRBV5-6 and TRBJ1-6; no definite D call. V dropped 0 bases and J dropped 10 bases, with 11 bases sitting between them. From germline, CDR1 is SGHDT and CDR2 YYEEEE. The CDR3 has 14 residues. CDR3 DNA sequence: TGTGCCAGCAGCTTGGAGCGGGGAGACTCACCCCTCCACTTT. Protein: CASSLERGDSPLHF.

This rearrangement joins TRBV15 to TRBJ2-1, with 9 nucleotides matching TRBD1. V gave up 0 bases and J gave up 2 bases; unmatched junction bases: 14. Germline values: CDR1 LNHNV, CDR2 YYDKDF (reference sequence). The CDR3 has 20 amino acids. Here the CDR3 DNA reads TGTGCCACCAGCAGAGATACAGGACAGGGGAAGAGGGGGACCTACAATGAGCAGTTCTTC. Its translation: CATSRDTGQGKRGTYNEQFF.

The chain recombines TRBV28 with TRBJ2-5; no firm D call. The CDR3 has 14 residues. CDR1 MDHEN and CDR2 SYDVKM come from the germline V gene. Trimming took 5 bases from V and 1 from J, leaving 11 bases between them. The DNA for the CDR3 is TGTGCCAGCAGTCCCGGACCCAGCCAAGAGACCCAGTACTTC. Protein sequence: CASSPGPSQETQYF. Complete variable domain (other parts from reference TRBV28 and TRBJ2-5): DVKVTQSSRYLVKRTGEKVFLECVQDMDHENMFWYRQDPGLGLRLIYFSYDVKMKEKGDIPEGYSVSREKKERFSLILESASTNQTSMYLCASSPGPSQETQYFGPGTRLLVL.

The rearrangement uses TRBV7-2 and TRBJ2-2; no firm D call. The CDR3 has 14 residues. Germline V gene data show CDR1 as SGHTA and CDR2 as FQGNSA. Trimming stripped 5 bases from V and 2 bases from J, with 9 bases between. CDR3 sequence: CASSPNANTGELFF. In nucleotides, the CDR3 is TGTGCCAGCAGCCCCAACGCAAACACCGGGGAGCTGTTTTTT. Full variable domain (outside the CDR3, taken from reference TRBV7-2 and TRBJ2-2): GAGVSQSPSNKVTEKGKDVELRCDPISGHTALYWYRQSLGQGLEFLIYFQGNSAPDKSGLPSDRFSAERTGGSVSTLTIQRTQQEDSAVYLCASSPNANTGELFFGEGSRLTVL.

This sequence joins TRBV19 and TRBJ2-3; TRBD1 or TRBD2 may be the D gene (6 bases each). The CDR3 totals 16 residues. Trimming stripped 1 base from V and 3 bases from J, with 14 bases between. Germline values: CDR1 LNHDA, CDR2 SQIVND (reference sequence). CDR3 in DNA: TGTGCCAGTAGTATAGCATGGGGGGCGATGACAGATACGCAGTATTTT. Its translation: CASSIAWGAMTDTQYF.